These T cell receptor beta chains were read from a single sample in a study of CD8+CD57+ T cells in acquired aplastic anemia. TCRdb processed the reads anew with MiXCR; each CDR3 protein has one entry. The table has 450,000 to 550,000 distinct CDR3 sequences, approximately 33% seen once. The sequenced sample consisted of sorted CD4+, CD8+, or CD8+CD57+ T cells (not recorded which) from PBMCs. The source of these receptors is a human donor with aplastic anemia. Each CDR3 is given with its conserved first and last residue. The order of the fields is CDR3 length, V gene, D gene, clone size, J gene, CDR3 protein, CDR3 DNA. D genes are given only for firm matches. Size is omitted from some rows. Given values are once, few, many or a class for expanded clones.

>16|TRBV5-1|NA|few|TRBJ1-6
CASSLDRGGSYSPLHF
TGCGCCAGCAGCTTGGACCGGGGAGGGTCGTATTCACCCCTCCACTTT
>16|TRBV20-1|TRBD2|few|TRBJ2-3
CSASASGSWGTDTQYF
TGCAGTGCTAGTGCTAGCGGGAGTTGGGGCACAGATACGCAGTATTTT
>16|TRBV11-1|NA|NA|TRBJ2-7
CASSLGKGIRSYEQYF
TGTGCCAGCAGCTTAGGAAAAGGGATACGCTCCTACGAGCAGTACTTC
>15|TRBV7-6|TRBD1|NA|TRBJ2-2
CASSLAGQVAGELFF
TGTGCCAGCAGCTTAGCAGGACAGGTGGCCGGGGAGCTGTTTTTT
>13|TRBV15|NA|many|TRBJ2-3
CATSRDLGDTQYF
TGTGCCACCAGCAGAGATTTAGGGGATACGCAGTATTTT
>16|TRBV5-5|TRBD1|few|TRBJ2-7
CASSLAGTGGVYEQYF
TGTGCCAGCAGCTTGGCCGGGACAGGGGGTGTCTACGAGCAGTACTTC
>14|TRBV5-6|NA|NA|TRBJ1-4
CASSWTANNEKLFF
TGTGCCAGCAGCTGGACAGCGAATAATGAAAAACTGTTTTTT
>13|TRBV30|NA|few|TRBJ1-5
CAWSVRGGQPQHF
TGTGCCTGGAGTGTACGGGGAGGTCAGCCCCAGCATTTT
>15|TRBV15|NA|NA|TRBJ2-7
CATRRSGQAVDEQYF
TGTGCCACCCGCCGGAGCGGGCAAGCGGTCGACGAGCAGTACTTC
>12|TRBV13|NA|many|TRBJ1-6
CASSTVNSPLHF
TGTGCCAGCAGTACGGTTAATTCACCCCTCCACTTT